This T cell receptor (beta chain) is from a study of T cells in Graves' hyperthyroidism and ophthalmopathy. Among the patients, aged 18 to 65, hyperthyroidism was newly diagnosed and had lasted under 2 months. V lost 5 bases and J lost 3, with 14 bases in between. The germline CDR1 and CDR2 sequences are LGHNT and FRNRAP. This CDR3 has 15 residues. There were TCR beta CDR3 regions amplified from RNA transcripts. RT-PCR in the first round (using the HTBI primer set) targeted the TCR CDR3. In TCRdb, the multiplex PCR reads were re-called with MiXCR into one record per CDR3 protein. The sample lists about 420,000 distinct CDR3 sequences; 15% to 17% were seen once.

V gene TRBV12-5 combines with J gene TRBJ2-1, with D possibly matching TRBD1 (5 bases). Sequenced material: blood. The sequence came from a woman between 18 and 30 years old with Graves' hyperthyroidism. This CDR3 is CASGATGVVYNEQFF. The CDR3 nucleotides read TGTGCTAGTGGTGCCACAGGCGTCGTCTACAATGAGCAGTTCTTC.